This T cell receptor (beta chain) was sequenced for a study of T cells in Graves' hyperthyroidism and ophthalmopathy. Notes on the study in general: Also found in blood were most expanded thyroid clonotypes above 0.001. Progression to ophthalmopathy was predicted a median of 6.5 months early.

The CDR3 is 16 amino acids. Germline V gene sequence: CDR1 PRHDT, CDR2 FYEKMQ (reference sequence). Trimming left V 0 bases short and J 1 base short, with 10 bases between. In its sample, this clonotype was seen many times. Its antigen is currently unknown. It was RNA transcripts that yielded the amplified TCR beta CDR3 regions. A set of HTBI primers served as the primers for a first-round RT-PCR of the TCR CDR3. From the multiplex PCR reads, TCRdb called clonotypes with MiXCR, one entry per CDR3 protein. The data show 250,000 to 400,000 distinct CDR3 sequences, about 13% seen once. Patients with uncontrolled infections, other autoimmune diseases, pregnancy or lactation were excluded.

The TCR comes from a woman between 35 and 50 years old with Graves' ophthalmopathy. V gene TRBV13 combines with J gene TRBJ1-5, with a weak D call TRBD1 (5 bases). The sequenced sample consisted of blood. CDR3 sequence (DNA): TGTGCCAGCAGCTTAGGTCGGGGGATCAGCAATCAGCCCCAGCATTTT. Protein: CASSLGRGISNQPQHF.